The entry that follows covers one T cell receptor beta chain sequence. Its target is not known. The data originate from a study of human T cells and chemical hapten exposure. Findings of the study overall: More PT1 expanded TCRs went with higher patch test scores. As the donors had alopecia, their immune response may differ from healthy people's.

Looked up from germline, CDR1 is MGHDK and CDR2 is SYGVNS. The junction had 9 bases not matched to a gene; V was cut back by 6 bases and J by 5 bases. The CDR3 spans 14 residues. TCRdb processed the RACE reads anew with MiXCR; each CDR3 protein has one entry. The sample includes under 200,000 distinct CDR3 sequences, approximately 31% seen only once; the top ten take just under 3%. The time point is: pre-sensitization, week 0. Treatment: therapeutic diphenylcyclopropenone sensitization with weekly scalp DPC. At patch-test visits, sampling came before the patch test. The starting material, unfractionated whole blood, was used for total RNA extraction.

The chain is built from TRBV25-1 and TRBJ2-7, with 8 bases aligning to TRBD2. This receptor was identified in a woman in her 30s with alopecia areata. Some clones in this sample may be carry-over from other donors' samples. Sample: whole blood, taken in connection with sensitization to the hapten diphenylcyclopropenone (DPC). CDR3 region: CASRPAGGAHEQYF. CDR3 sequence (DNA): TGTGCCAGCAGGCCGGCGGGGGGAGCCCACGAGCAGTACTTC.